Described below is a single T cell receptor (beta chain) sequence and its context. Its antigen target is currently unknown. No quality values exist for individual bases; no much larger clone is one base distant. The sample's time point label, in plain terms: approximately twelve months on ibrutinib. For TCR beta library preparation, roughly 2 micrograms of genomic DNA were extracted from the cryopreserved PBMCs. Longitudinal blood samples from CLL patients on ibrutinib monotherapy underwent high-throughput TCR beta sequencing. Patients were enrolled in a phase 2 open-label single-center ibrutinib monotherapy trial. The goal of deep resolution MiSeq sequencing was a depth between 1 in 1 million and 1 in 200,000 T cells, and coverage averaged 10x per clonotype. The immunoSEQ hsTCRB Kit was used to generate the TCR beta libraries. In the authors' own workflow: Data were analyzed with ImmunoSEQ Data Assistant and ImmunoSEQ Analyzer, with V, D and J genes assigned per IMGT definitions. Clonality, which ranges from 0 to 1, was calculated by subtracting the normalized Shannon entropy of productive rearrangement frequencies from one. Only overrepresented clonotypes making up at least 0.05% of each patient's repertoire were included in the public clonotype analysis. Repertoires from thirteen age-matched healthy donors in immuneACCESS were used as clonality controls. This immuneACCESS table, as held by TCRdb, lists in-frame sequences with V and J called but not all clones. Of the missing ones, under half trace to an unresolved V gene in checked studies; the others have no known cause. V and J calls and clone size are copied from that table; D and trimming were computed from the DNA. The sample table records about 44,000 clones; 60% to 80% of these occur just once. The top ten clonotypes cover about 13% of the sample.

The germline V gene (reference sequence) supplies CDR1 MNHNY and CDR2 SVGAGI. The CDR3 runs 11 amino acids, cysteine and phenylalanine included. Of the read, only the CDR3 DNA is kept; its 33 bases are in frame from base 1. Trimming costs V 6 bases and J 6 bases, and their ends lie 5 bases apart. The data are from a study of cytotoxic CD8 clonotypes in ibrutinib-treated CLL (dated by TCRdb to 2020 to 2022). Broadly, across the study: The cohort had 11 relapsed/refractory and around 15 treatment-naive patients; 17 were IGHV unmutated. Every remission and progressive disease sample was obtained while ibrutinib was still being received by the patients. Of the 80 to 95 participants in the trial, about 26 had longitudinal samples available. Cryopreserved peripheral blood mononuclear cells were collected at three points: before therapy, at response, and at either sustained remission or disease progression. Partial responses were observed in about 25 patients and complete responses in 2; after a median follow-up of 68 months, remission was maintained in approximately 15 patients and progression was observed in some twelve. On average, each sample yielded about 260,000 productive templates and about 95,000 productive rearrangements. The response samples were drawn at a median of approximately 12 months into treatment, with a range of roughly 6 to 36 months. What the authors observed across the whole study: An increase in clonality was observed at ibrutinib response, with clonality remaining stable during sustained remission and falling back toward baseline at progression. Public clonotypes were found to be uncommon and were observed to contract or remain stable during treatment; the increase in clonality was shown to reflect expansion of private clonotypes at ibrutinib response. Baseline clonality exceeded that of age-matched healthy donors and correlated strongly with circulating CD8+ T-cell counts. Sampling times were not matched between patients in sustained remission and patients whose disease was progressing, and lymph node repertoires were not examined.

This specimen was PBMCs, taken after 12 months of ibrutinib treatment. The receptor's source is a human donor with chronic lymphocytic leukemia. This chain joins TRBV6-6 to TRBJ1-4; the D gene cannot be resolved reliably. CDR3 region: CASRFDEKLFF. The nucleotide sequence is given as TGTGCCAGCAGGTTTGATGAAAAACTGTTTTTT.